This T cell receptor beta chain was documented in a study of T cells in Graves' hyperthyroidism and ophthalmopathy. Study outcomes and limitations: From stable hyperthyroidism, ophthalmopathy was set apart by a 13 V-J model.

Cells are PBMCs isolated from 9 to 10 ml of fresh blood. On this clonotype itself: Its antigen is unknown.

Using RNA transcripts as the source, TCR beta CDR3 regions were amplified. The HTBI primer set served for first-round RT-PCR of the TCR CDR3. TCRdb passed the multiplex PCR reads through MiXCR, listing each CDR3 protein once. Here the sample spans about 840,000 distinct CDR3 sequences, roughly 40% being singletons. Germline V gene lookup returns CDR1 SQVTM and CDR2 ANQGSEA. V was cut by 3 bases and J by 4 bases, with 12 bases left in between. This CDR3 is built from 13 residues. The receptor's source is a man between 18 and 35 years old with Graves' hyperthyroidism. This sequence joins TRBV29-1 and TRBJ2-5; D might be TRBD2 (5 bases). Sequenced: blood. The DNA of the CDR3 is TGCAGCGTTGAGCCGAACGGGATAGAGACCCAGTACTTC. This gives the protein CSVEPNGIETQYF.